What follows describes a single TCR beta chain. The antigen is not known. The authors incorporated unique molecular identifiers into the TCR beta cDNA libraries. T cells numbering 1 to 10 million yielded cDNA molecules that totaled about 500,000. TCRdb called the PCR reads again in MiXCR, with one record for every CDR3 protein. Of hundreds of thousands of distinct CDR3 sequences in the sample, over 45% were seen once. This sample is part of a study of post-analysis software for immune sequencing data. Study-wide context: Disease trajectories encompassed relapsing-remitting, secondary progressive and progressive-relapsing multiple sclerosis.

Trimming removed 1 base from V and 0 bases from J, with 11 bases in between. Germline V gene sequence: CDR1 SGHAT, CDR2 FQNNGV. The CDR3 runs 16 residues. Points from the study as a whole: Elevated frequency relative to controls characterized 4 or 5 TRBV segments in patients, TRBV5-6, TRBV5-1 and TRBV20-1 among them. There was significantly lower normalized Chao1 diversity in multiple sclerosis patients than in controls.

What was sequenced was blood. This clonotype was obtained from a girl aged 2 to 9 with multiple sclerosis. The chain combines TRBV11-2 with TRBJ2-3; TRBD2 is a possible D gene (5 bases). Here the CDR3 DNA reads TGTGCCAGCAGCTTAGTGGTAGCGCTTAGCACAGATACGCAGTATTTT. Encoded protein: CASSLVVALSTDTQYF.